This T cell receptor (beta chain) was retrieved from a study of cytomegalovirus exposure and HLA in healthy donors (dated 2017 in TCRdb). In the study overall: In an earlier analysis of fewer than 750 of the donors, less than 350 Gb of sequence data and approximately 100 million unique TCR beta sequences from about 190 million T cells were reported. An earlier analysis of several hundred of the donors used high-throughput TCR beta sequencing to judge whether each TCR beta V gene segment behaved as functional or pseudogenic. All discovery cohort repertoires had been generated on a single sequencing platform. Because of strong linkage in the cohort, 5 or 6 DR-DQ haplotypes were treated as single units for association and clustering. A separate validation cohort of 100 to 150 different subjects was used in addition to the approximately 700-subject first cohort. The study aimed to test whether signatures of past pathogen exposure could be identified by cataloging public T cell receptors. The later analysis used no new phenotypic data to find candidate immune exposures, relying instead on TCR beta sequences and their occurrence across donors. The study used immunosequencing to profile the T cell repertoires of 670 or so subjects and linked those repertoires to cytomegalovirus serostatus. To predict cytomegalovirus infection status, the study combined high-throughput TCR immunosequencing, statistical association of individual TCRs with disease status, and machine learning. In a later analysis, previously published TCR beta repertoires from 670 or so donors were re-analyzed and high-resolution HLA genotyping was added so that TCR occurrence patterns could be studied. Typing coverage varied by locus: about 620-640 donors for A, B, C, DRB1 and DQB1; approximately 500 for DQA1; 606 for DPA1; approximately 490 for DPB1. Approximately 310 gigabases of sequencing data and 75 million to 85 million unique TCR sequences made up an early release that covered 500 to 650 HLA-typed donors. Both class I and class II loci were covered by HLA typing, at four-digit resolution. A later genetic analysis took genome-wide SNP genotypes for 398 of the 666 donors and used that subset as a discovery cohort. Among roughly 400 genotyped donors of the cohort, an average of around 240,000 unique TCR beta nucleotide sequences were sequenced per donor, 15% to 20% of them non-productive. Of the roughly 390 genotyped donors, about 80% fell in the genetic ancestry cluster associated with self-reported Caucasian donors. Donor age, sex, ethnicity and CMV serostatus were compiled alongside the repertoire data.

CDR1 and CDR2 are read off the germline V gene as MDHEN and SYDVKM. The cysteine opens and the phenylalanine closes a CDR3 of 15 amino acids. Of all the DNA, just the CDR3 is kept, 45 bases in frame from base 1. A remark on this clone: Its target antigen remains unknown. Per-base qualities were not stored, and no clone one base away is much larger.

Paper-wide results and their limitations: Specific HLA alleles were associated with 16,951 TCR beta sequences at a false discovery rate of 0.05 in a later analysis. The earlier analysis of approximately 590 of the donors excluded 15 to 20 rarely observed V segments, including chromosome 9 orphons, because counts were too low. Because some donors lacked HLA typing at each locus, the association tests relied only on the typed subset. Roughly uniform sequencing depth across donors was assumed in presence/absence analyses, although this assumption may not hold. When HLA alleles, especially DR and DQ, strongly co-occurred, TCR associations were difficult to assign to individual alleles. In an earlier analysis of about 600 of the donors, most TCR beta V segments appeared in productive rearrangements about 87% or about 30% of the time, broadly matching IMGT annotations. The classifier was reported to diagnose cytomegalovirus status with high specificity and sensitivity in both the original and validation cohorts. A later genetic analysis reported fewer N-insertions in productive TCRs among donors in an Asian-associated ancestry cluster than the roughly 700-donor mean. According to a later analysis, parvovirus B19, influenza, CMV and Epstein-Barr virus appeared linked to several top co-occurrence clusters. CMV serostatus was the only immune exposure information available for the cohort. The authors suggested that the approach could potentially be generalized to other disease states and immunological phenotypes. Linkage disequilibrium might explain the correlated functional status among segregating V segments, but an unknown experimental factor could not be ruled out. Most TCR sequences were observed very rarely across donors, whereas some public TCRs were present in many individuals. A later genetic analysis associated a missense DCLRE1C variant with V-gene and J-gene trimming of TCR beta chains, and an independent cohort replicated the association. In a later analysis, most CMV-associated TCR beta chains were found to appear HLA-restricted, with HLA associations seemingly driven largely by CMV exposure. Some IMGT-functional V segments, including TRBV6-2 and TRBV6-3, could not be distinguished by the 87-base-pair reads and were therefore excluded. A further reported finding was that TCR beta sequences accurately predicted the HLA-A and HLA-B alleles for most subjects in the first cohort. In vitro tests confirmed that three of the cytomegalovirus-associated TCR beta chains recognize cytomegalovirus antigens. A cluster of highly shared sequence variants was judged likely to be a technical artifact of the sequencing pipeline. The study gave a list of around 170 TCR beta chains associated with cytomegalovirus. In a later analysis, TCR association rates were found to vary across HLA loci, with the most associated TCRs seen for DRB1 alleles and the fewest for HLA-C alleles. This cohort had only TCR beta chains sequenced, and the lack of alpha or paired-chain data limited which features could be detected. A later analysis found that HLA-associated TCR beta chains were more clonally expanded and had lower generation probabilities than equally common non-associated chains.

Library preparation employed the immunoSEQ multiplex PCR assay. For the multiplex PCR, a mixture combining 60 forward primers for TCR Vbeta segments and 13 reverse primers for TCR Jbeta segments was used. Amplification of the CDR3 region of rearranged TCR beta genes was performed with a multiplex PCR assay on genomic DNA. On the Illumina HiSeq System, the amplified TCR beta libraries were sequenced as 87-base-pair reads. On the study's bioinformatics: A later analysis counted about 80 million unique TCR beta chains across the 690 or so repertoires, and around 9.9 million of these chains were shared by at least two donors. To remove PCR and sequencing errors, raw reads were error-corrected and collapsed into unique sequences using a nearest-neighbor algorithm that merged closely related sequences. Alignment of CDR3 sequences to IMGT reference sequences was used to assign V, D and J gene segments. For a sequence to be retained, at least a six-nucleotide match to both a V gene segment and a J gene segment was required. A rearrangement was called productive if the CDR3 had no stop codons and remained in frame with V and J, and every other rearrangement was called non-productive. CDR3 was defined by IMGT convention, running from the second conserved V-encoded cysteine to the conserved J-encoded phenylalanine. In an earlier analysis of approximately 500 of the donors, sequences lacking an unambiguous match to a single V gene segment were excluded. An earlier analysis of several hundred of the donors called V segments functional above 56.7% productive rearrangements and segregating when the between-donor standard deviation exceeded 5%. A statistical classification framework was built for diagnosing cytomegalovirus status from the catalog of TCR beta chain sequences. A later analysis assigned V and J genes by comparing TCR nucleotide sequences with IMGT/GENE-DB human TR gene sequences. The TCRdist pipeline was used in a later analysis to assign CDR3 sequences and most-parsimonious VDJ recombination scenarios. A later analysis defined each TCR beta chain by its CDR3 amino acid sequence plus V-gene family, and excluded reads lacking a unique V-gene family. As a way to deal with suspected cross-contamination and a sequencing artifact, a later analysis dropped roughly 620 nucleotide sequences that were highly shared and had low generation probability. A later analysis calculated a clonal expansion index for each public chain from normalized within-repertoire ranks of inferred template counts. A later analysis computed generation probabilities with a VDJ recombination model fitted to out-of-frame rearrangements, and checked the results against IGoR. In a later analysis, hypergeometric tests were used to score TCR-TCR, TCR-HLA and TCR-CMV co-occurrence, with a repertoire-size bias correction applied to TCR pairs. False discovery rates were estimated in a later analysis by permuting HLA or CMV assignments 20 times. In a later analysis, co-occurring TCRs were grouped using DBSCAN, and TCRdist sequence similarity was added for clustering within HLA-allele-positive subsets. For co-occurrence clustering, repertoires with fewer than 30,000 or more than 120,000 public chains were excluded, along with five repertoires with anomalous nucleotide sharing. This is the immuneACCESS table as TCRdb keeps it, with only in-frame sequences that have V and J called. A part of the clones is gone; compared with another copy, unresolved V genes explain less than half, and the rest is unexplained. V and J calls plus clone size are reproduced from that table; the DNA served to infer D and trimming. The sample has over 150,000 clones on record, just under 80% of them singletons. The ten largest make up 1% of the sample.

The cohort consisted of some 670 healthy bone marrow donors. Cohort members were all nominally healthy when sampled, although unrecorded immune exposures were likely present. The donor was CMV seropositive and was included in the group of some 290 seropositive cohort members. A peripheral blood sample was collected from each donor, and TCR beta sequencing was performed on peripheral blood mononuclear cells. Genomic DNA was extracted from the blood cell samples with the Qiagen DNeasy Blood Extraction Kit. The sequence was collected from a woman aged 45-59 years in good health and CMV-seropositive. Sequencing was carried out using PBMCs. In this chain, TRBV28 is recombined with TRBJ2-5, with TRBD1 identical over 7 junction bases. The DNA end lines up better with TRBJ2-7; the J call may be wrong. The CDR3 reads as follows: CASTSSAGGSYEQYF. Read as DNA, the sequence is TGTGCCAGCACTTCTTCTGCAGGGGGAAGCTACGAGCAGTACTTC.